This entry lists 17 T cell receptor beta chains sequenced from one sample in a study of cytomegalovirus exposure and HLA in healthy donors. It was with 60 Vbeta and 13 Jbeta primers that the PCR ran. Profiling relied on immunoSEQ multiplex PCR, and the TCRdb table lists in-frame clones only, not all of them. The sample has fewer than 150,000 clones, around 77% seen once. Material: PBMCs. These receptors came from a woman in her 50s in good health and CMV-seronegative.

The genes are TRBV7-2 and TRBJ1-2; 7 positions match TRBD1. Germline CDR1 SGHTA, CDR2 FQGNSA. This CDR3 has 15 amino acids. J gave up 6 bases and V 0 bases, and 7 bases lay outside the gene matches. The CDR3, as DNA: TGTGCCAGCAGCTTAGCCCCAGGGGGACTAGATGGCTACACCTTC. This translates into CASSLAPGGLDGYTF. The variable domain in full, completed from reference TRBV7-2 and TRBJ1-2, reads GAGVSQSPSNKVTEKGKDVELRCDPISGHTALYWYRQSLGQGLEFLIYFQGNSAPDKSGLPSDRFSAERTGGSVSTLTIQRTQQEDSAVYLCASSLAPGGLDGYTFGSGTRLTVV.

The V gene is TRBV5-1, the J gene TRBJ2-5, with TRBD1 matching over 7 bases. This CDR3 comprises 16 residues. Germline values: CDR1 SGHRS, CDR2 YFSETQ. Trimming took 0 bases from V and 1 from J; bases not matched to a gene: 6. The CDR3 spells CASSLALGQTQETQYF. CDR3 sequence (DNA): TGCGCCAGCAGCTTGGCCTTGGGACAGACCCAAGAGACCCAGTACTTC.

The chain links TRBV6-4 to TRBJ2-2; D might be TRBD1 (6 bases). Germline V gene lookup returns CDR1 MRHNA and CDR2 SNTAGT. Deletions cut 5 bases from V and 3 bases from J, with 10 bases between. There are 14 residues in the CDR3. CDR3 sequence (DNA): TGTGCCAGCAGTCCCGCAGGGGACACCGGGGAGCTGTTTTTT. Residues: CASSPAGDTGELFF.

The V call is TRBV11-2, the J call TRBJ1-2; 7 bases line up with TRBD1. Germline values: CDR1 SGHAT, CDR2 FQNNGV. CDR3 length: 17 residues. V shed 0 bases and J 5 bases; nucleotides not matched to a gene: 12. The CDR3, as DNA: TGTGCCAGCAGCTTAGACCCCACAGGGGTAAATGGGTATGGCTACACCTTC. Amino acids: CASSLDPTGVNGYGYTF.

The chain combines TRBV10-3 with TRBJ2-5; no reliable D call. Germline CDR1 and CDR2: ENHRY and SYGVKD. The CDR3 has 14 amino acids. Trimming stripped 4 bases from V and 5 bases from J, with 14 bases between. The CDR3 nucleotides read TGTGCCATCAGTGGAATAGGAGACGATGAGACCCAGTACTTC. Encoded protein: CAISGIGDDETQYF.

This clone was observed a few times. The chain couples TRBV19 to TRBJ1-2, with D maybe TRBD1 (5 bases). The V gene lost 7 bases and the J gene lost 2 bases, with 14 bases spanning the gap. CDR1 is LNHDA and CDR2 is SQIVND in the germline V gene (reference sequence). CDR3 size: 14 residues. CDR3 DNA sequence: TGTGCCAGTAACTGGGGGGGACTCAACTATGGCTACACCTTC. Amino acids: CASNWGGLNYGYTF.

This chain uses TRBV6-4 with TRBJ2-3; D might be TRBD2 (6 bases). The CDR3 sequence is 15 residues long. V lost 0 bases, J lost 6 bases, and 13 bases lay in between. Germline V lookup: CDR1 MRHNA, CDR2 SNTAGT. CDR3 in DNA: TGTGCCAGCAGTGACTCCGCGGGGCCCGGGGATACGCAGTATTTT. It codes for CASSDSAGPGDTQYF.

This clone has only a few counts. CDR3 sequence: CASSPRQGHPSYEQYF. CDR3 bases: TGTGCCAGCAGCCCCCGACAGGGTCATCCCTCCTACGAGCAGTACTTC. The chain uses TRBV11-2 and TRBJ2-7; 7 bases align to TRBD1. In germline, CDR1 is SGHAT, CDR2 FQNNGV. V lost 5 bases, J lost 0 bases, and 10 bases stayed unmatched. This CDR3 has 16 amino acids.

A few counts support this clone. The chain carries TRBV4-3 and TRBJ2-5; maybe TRBD2 (5 bases). The CDR3 is 11 residues long. Germline V gene data show CDR1 as LGHNA and CDR2 as YSLEER. Trimming pared 4 bases from V and 5 bases from J, leaving 5 bases between. The CDR3 here is CASSRGETQYF. The CDR3, as DNA: TGCGCCAGCAGCCGAGGGGAGACCCAGTACTTC.

The chain is built from TRBV6-1 and TRBJ2-1; D gene ambiguous. Germline V CDR1 and CDR2: MNHNS, SASEGT. The CDR3 is 15 residues long. The germline V and J ends were trimmed by 3 bases and 4 bases, with 13 bases remaining between them. CDR3 residues: CASSEATIAYNEQFF. The CDR3 coding sequence is TGTGCCAGCAGTGAGGCCACTATAGCTTACAATGAGCAGTTCTTC.

This clone was seen a handful of times. The DNA of the CDR3 is TGCGCCAGCAGATTATATCCTGACTTGGGCTCTGGAAACACCATATATTTT. This sequence encodes CASRLYPDLGSGNTIYF. The rearrangement links TRBV5-1 to TRBJ1-3, with D unclear. Germline V gives CDR1 SGHRS, CDR2 YFSETQ. V was trimmed by 5 bases and J by 0 bases, leaving 18 bases between them. The CDR3 consists of 17 residues.

This rearrangement joins TRBV7-2 to TRBJ1-5; 12 bases map to TRBD1. V shed 1 base, J shed 6 bases, and the junction held 10 bases outside the gene matches. Germline loops: CDR1 SGHTA, CDR2 FQGNSA. There are 18 residues in the CDR3. CDR3 sequence (DNA): TGTGCCAGCAGCTTAGAAGCGGGGGGACAGGGGGCAGGTCAGCCCCAGCATTTT. Amino acids: CASSLEAGGQGAGQPQHF.

The V and J genes are TRBV6-1 and TRBJ1-1, with TRBD1 matching over 9 bases. The CDR3 totals 14 residues. The germline gives CDR1 MNHNS, CDR2 SASEGT. V was pared by 4 bases and J by 3 bases, with 3 bases of the junction left unmatched. CDR3 sequence reads: CASSAGQGYTEAFF. CDR3 DNA sequence: TGTGCCAGCAGTGCCGGACAGGGGTACACTGAAGCTTTCTTT.

This rearrangement joins TRBV27 to TRBJ2-5; TRBD1 matches at 7 bases. The germline CDR1 and CDR2 sequences are MNHEY and SMNVEV (reference sequence). The length of the CDR3 is 15 residues. The V segment lost 0 bases and the J segment 5 bases; nucleotides outside the gene matches: 6. The CDR3 protein is CASSLSNRGWETQYF. The CDR3 DNA follows: TGTGCCAGCAGTTTATCGAACAGGGGCTGGGAGACCCAGTACTTC.

V usage is TRBV7-6 and J usage is TRBJ1-5, with a possible D match to TRBD1 (6 bases). Trimming shortened V by 3 bases and J by 6 bases, and 12 bases separated the two germline ends. CDR1 SGHVS and CDR2 FNYEAQ come from the germline V gene. The CDR3 covers 14 residues. CDR3 DNA sequence: TGTGCCAGCAGCTTTCCAGGGGAAGGTCAGCCCCAGCATTTT. Translation gives CASSFPGEGQPQHF.

The chain links TRBV7-8 to TRBJ2-5; 12 nucleotides agree with TRBD2. This CDR3 comprises 17 residues. With 5 bases clipped from V and 5 bases from J, the junction kept 12 bases outside the gene matches. Per the germline V gene, CDR1 is SGHVS and CDR2 is FQNEAQ. The CDR3 region is CASSKRLAGELGETQYF. The CDR3 bases are TGTGCCAGCAGCAAACGACTAGCGGGGGAGCTAGGGGAGACCCAGTACTTC.

The chain couples TRBV15 to TRBJ2-5, with 7 nucleotides matching TRBD2. Germline CDR1 is LNHNV and CDR2 is YYDKDF (reference sequence). This CDR3 is 15 amino acids long. J gave up 7 bases and V 0 bases, and 8 bases lay outside the gene matches. CDR3 residues: CATSRDLSGVGTQYF. CDR3 bases: TGTGCCACCAGCAGAGATCTGAGCGGGGTAGGGACCCAGTACTTC.